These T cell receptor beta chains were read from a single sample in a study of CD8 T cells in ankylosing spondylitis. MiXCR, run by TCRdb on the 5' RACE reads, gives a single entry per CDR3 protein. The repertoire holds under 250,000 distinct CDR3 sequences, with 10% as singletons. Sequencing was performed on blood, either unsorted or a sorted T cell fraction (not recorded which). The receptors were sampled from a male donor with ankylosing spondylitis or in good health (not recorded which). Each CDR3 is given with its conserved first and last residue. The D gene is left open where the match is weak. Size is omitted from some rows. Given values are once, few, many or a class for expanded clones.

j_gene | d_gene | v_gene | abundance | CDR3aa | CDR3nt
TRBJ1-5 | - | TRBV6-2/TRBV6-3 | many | CASSYSNLQNQPQHF | TGTGCCAGCAGTTACTCGAACCTTCAGAATCAGCCCCAGCATTTT
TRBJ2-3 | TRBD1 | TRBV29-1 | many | CSANRGSSTDTQYF | TGCAGCGCCAACAGGGGATCTAGCACAGATACGCAGTATTTT
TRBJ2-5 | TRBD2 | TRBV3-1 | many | CASSQVRGGSIETQYF | TGTGCCAGCAGCCAAGTAAGAGGCGGGAGTATTGAGACCCAGTACTTC
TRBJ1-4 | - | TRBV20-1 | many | CSARSEESNEKLFF | TGCAGTGCTAGAAGCGAGGAGAGTAATGAAAAACTGTTTTTT
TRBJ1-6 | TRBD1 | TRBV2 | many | CASSVDRDSPLHF | TGTGCCAGCAGTGTAGACAGGGATTCACCCCTCCACTTT
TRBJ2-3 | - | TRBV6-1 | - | CASKRGNADTQYF | TGTGCCAGCAAGAGGGGTAATGCAGATACGCAGTATTTT
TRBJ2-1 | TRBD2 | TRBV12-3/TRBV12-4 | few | CASSSAGGPTSSYNEQFF | TGTGCCAGCAGTTCAGCGGGGGGGCCTACCAGCTCCTACAATGAGCAGTTCTTC
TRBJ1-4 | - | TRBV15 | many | CATSRPNSGLNEKLFF | TGTGCCACCAGCAGACCGAACAGTGGGCTTAATGAAAAACTGTTTTTT
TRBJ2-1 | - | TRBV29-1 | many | CSAGPYLGNEQFF | TGCAGCGCTGGGCCGTACCTTGGAAATGAGCAGTTCTTC
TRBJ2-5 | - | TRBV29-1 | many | CSVEERETQYF | TGCAGCGTTGAAGAAAGAGAGACCCAGTACTTC
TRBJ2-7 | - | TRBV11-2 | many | CASSLMGGTYEQYF | TGTGCCAGCAGCTTAATGGGGGGAACGTACGAGCAGTACTTC
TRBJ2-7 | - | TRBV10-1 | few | CASSESSSYEQYF | TGCGCCAGCAGTGAGTCTAGCTCCTACGAGCAGTACTTC
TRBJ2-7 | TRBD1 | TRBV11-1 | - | CASSPRTGNLYEQYF | TGTGCCAGCAGCCCTAGGACAGGGAACCTCTATGAGCAGTACTTC
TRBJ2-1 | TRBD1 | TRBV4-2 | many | CASSQAGQGRSYNEQFF | TGTGCCAGCAGCCAAGCCGGACAGGGGCGCTCCTACAATGAGCAGTTCTTC
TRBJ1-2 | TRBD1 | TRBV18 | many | CASSGTDNYGYTF | TGTGCCAGTTCGGGGACAGACAACTATGGCTACACCTTC
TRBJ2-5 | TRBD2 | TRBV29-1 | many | CSVDPAGEKTQYF | TGCAGCGTTGATCCTGCGGGAGAAAAGACCCAGTACTTC
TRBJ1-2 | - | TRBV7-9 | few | CASSLALYGYTF | TGTGCCAGCAGCTTAGCCCTCTATGGCTACACCTTC
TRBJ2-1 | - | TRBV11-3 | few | CASSLDRGAGNEQFF | TGTGCCAGCAGCTTAGATAGAGGAGCGGGCAATGAGCAGTTCTTC
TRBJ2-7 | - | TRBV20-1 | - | CSASRQNYEQYF | TGCAGTGCTAGTAGACAGAACTACGAGCAGTACTTC
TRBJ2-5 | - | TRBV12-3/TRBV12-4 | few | CASSPSRNPETQYF | TGTGCCAGCAGTCCCTCTAGGAACCCGGAGACCCAGTACTTC
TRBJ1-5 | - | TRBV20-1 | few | CSATERRGVGSNQPQHF | TGCAGTGCTACCGAGAGGAGGGGAGTTGGGAGCAATCAGCCCCAGCATTTT
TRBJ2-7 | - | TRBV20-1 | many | CSAPGPVGYEQYF | TGCAGTGCTCCGGGGCCCGTTGGATACGAGCAGTACTTC
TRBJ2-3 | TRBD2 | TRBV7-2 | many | CASSTQAGASTDTQYF | TGTGCCAGCAGCACACAAGCGGGGGCCTCGACAGATACGCAGTATTTT
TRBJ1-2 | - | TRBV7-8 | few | CASSLLRGTGGYTF | TGTGCCAGCAGCTTGCTCAGGGGAACGGGCGGCTACACCTTC
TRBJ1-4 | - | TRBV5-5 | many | CASSLDRMEKLFF | TGTGCCAGCAGCTTGGACAGGATGGAAAAACTGTTTTTT
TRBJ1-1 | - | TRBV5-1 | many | CASSPTPSNTEAFF | TGCGCCAGCAGCCCTACGCCAAGTAACACTGAAGCTTTCTTT
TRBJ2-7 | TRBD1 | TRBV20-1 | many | CSAGSRGTYEQYF | TGCAGTGCGGGCTCCAGGGGGACCTACGAGCAGTACTTC
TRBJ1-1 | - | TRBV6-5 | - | CASSYSRVGETEAFF | TGTGCCAGCAGTTACTCGAGGGTAGGGGAAACTGAAGCTTTCTTT
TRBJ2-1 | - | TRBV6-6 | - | CASRDVGINEQFF | TGTGCCAGCAGAGACGTGGGGATCAATGAGCAGTTCTTC
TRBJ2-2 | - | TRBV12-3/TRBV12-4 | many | CASSFAAHTGELFF | TGTGCCAGCAGTTTTGCAGCCCACACCGGGGAGCTGTTTTTT
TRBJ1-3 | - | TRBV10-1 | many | CASSESGSLGNTIYF | TGCGCCAGCAGTGAGTCAGGATCCCTGGGAAACACCATATATTTT
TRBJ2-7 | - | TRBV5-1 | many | CASSLDETPYEQYF | TGCGCCAGCAGCTTGGATGAGACACCCTACGAGCAGTACTTC
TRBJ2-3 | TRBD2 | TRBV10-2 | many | CASSPSGGLLATDTQYF | TGCGCCAGCAGTCCTAGCGGGGGGTTATTGGCCACAGATACGCAGTATTTT
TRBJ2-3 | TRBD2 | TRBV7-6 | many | CASSLESGRALDTQYF | TGTGCCAGCAGCTTAGAAAGCGGGAGGGCCCTAGATACGCAGTATTTT
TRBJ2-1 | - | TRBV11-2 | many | CASSRFGLNNEQFF | TGTGCCAGCAGCCGATTCGGACTGAACAATGAGCAGTTCTTC
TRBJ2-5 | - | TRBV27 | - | CASSRWGETQYF | TGTGCCAGCAGTCGGTGGGGAGAGACCCAGTACTTC
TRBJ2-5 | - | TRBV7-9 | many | CASSLNRYQETQYF | TGTGCCAGCAGCTTAAATCGGTACCAAGAGACCCAGTACTTC
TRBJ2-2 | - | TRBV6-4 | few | CASRPGRSNTGELFF | TGTGCCAGCAGACCGGGGCGCTCGAACACCGGGGAGCTGTTTTTT
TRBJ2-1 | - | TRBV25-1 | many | CASSVRGGNEQFF | TGTGCCAGCAGTGTAAGAGGCGGCAATGAGCAGTTCTTC
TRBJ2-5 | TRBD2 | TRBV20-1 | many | CSARLRGGVETQYF | TGCAGTGCTAGATTGCGGGGGGGCGTAGAGACCCAGTACTTC
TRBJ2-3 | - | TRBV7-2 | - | CASSLSGGNTDTQYF | TGTGCCAGCAGCTTAAGTGGGGGTAACACAGATACGCAGTATTTT
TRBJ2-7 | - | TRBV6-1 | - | CASSTLGVSSSYEQYF | TGTGCCAGCAGTACCCTAGGGGTATCGAGCTCCTACGAGCAGTACTTC
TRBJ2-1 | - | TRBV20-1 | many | CSVEIGGREQFF | TGCAGTGTTGAGATTGGTGGGCGGGAGCAGTTCTTC
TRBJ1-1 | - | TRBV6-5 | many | CASSFTLQGSVTEAFF | TGTGCCAGCAGTTTCACGCTCCAGGGGTCGGTCACTGAAGCTTTCTTT
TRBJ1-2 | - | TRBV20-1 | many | CSALRTSSGYTF | TGCAGTGCTTTGAGAACCTCAAGCGGCTACACCTTC
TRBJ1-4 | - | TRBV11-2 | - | CASSLITVGTGKLFF | TGTGCCAGCAGCTTAATTACGGTCGGAACGGGAAAACTGTTTTTT
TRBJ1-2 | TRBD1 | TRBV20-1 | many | CSARDWIRTGTYGYTF | TGCAGTGCTAGAGATTGGATCCGGACAGGGACTTATGGCTACACCTTC
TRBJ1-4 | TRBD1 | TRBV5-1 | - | CASSEGTADNEKLFF | TGCGCCAGCAGCGAGGGGACAGCAGATAATGAAAAACTGTTTTTT
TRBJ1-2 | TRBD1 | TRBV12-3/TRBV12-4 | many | CASRETGNNGYTF | TGTGCCAGCCGCGAGACAGGGAACAATGGCTACACCTTC
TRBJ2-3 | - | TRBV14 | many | CASSQEALGATSTDTQYF | TGTGCCAGCAGCCAAGAGGCCCTCGGAGCGACTAGCACAGATACGCAGTATTTT
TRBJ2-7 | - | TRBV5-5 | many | CASSVGGTSINEQYF | TGTGCCAGCAGCGTAGGAGGAACTAGCATTAACGAGCAGTACTTC
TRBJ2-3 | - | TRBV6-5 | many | CASSHLPRSTDTQYF | TGTGCCAGCAGTCACCTCCCCCGTTCCACAGATACGCAGTATTTT
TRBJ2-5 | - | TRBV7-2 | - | CASSLTGLQETQYF | TGTGCCAGCAGCTTAACAGGGCTTCAGGAGACCCAGTACTTC
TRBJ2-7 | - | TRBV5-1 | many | CASSLRGGDPTEQYF | TGCGCCAGCAGCTTGCGAGGGGGGGACCCTACCGAGCAGTACTTC
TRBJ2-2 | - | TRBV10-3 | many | CAISELAGQGTGELFF | TGTGCCATCAGTGAGCTAGCGGGACAGGGCACCGGGGAGCTGTTTTTT
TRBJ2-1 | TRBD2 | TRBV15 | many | CATSRSSGGLTEQFF | TGTGCCACCAGCAGGTCTAGCGGGGGTCTCACTGAGCAGTTCTTC
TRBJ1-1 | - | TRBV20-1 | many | CSATDRLNTEAFF | TGCAGTGCTACTGACAGGTTGAACACTGAAGCTTTCTTT
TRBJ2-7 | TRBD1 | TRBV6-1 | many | CASSLAGQAAYEQYF | TGTGCCAGCAGTCTAGCTGGACAGGCTGCCTACGAGCAGTACTTC
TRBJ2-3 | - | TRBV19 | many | CASSMGLDNTQYF | TGTGCCAGTAGTATGGGACTGGATAATACGCAGTATTTT
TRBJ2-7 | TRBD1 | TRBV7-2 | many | CASSRQGAYEQYF | TGTGCCAGCAGCAGACAGGGGGCCTACGAGCAGTACTTC